A single sample is the source of the 15 T cell receptor beta chains below, sequenced in a study of blood T cell repertoires in COVID-19 (TCRdb year 2020). The receptor library was made with the immunoSEQ multiplex PCR assay. Held by TCRdb, this immuneACCESS table contains in-frame sequences only and omits some clones. Under half of the omission traces to an unresolved V gene where checked; the cause of the rest is unknown. The sample includes about 210,000 clones, with more than 75% observed a single time. The ten largest clones capture approximately 7.2% of the sample. Sequenced: PBMCs or T cells enriched from blood (not recorded which). The receptors were gathered from a man between 25 and 39 years old in a cohort exposed to, infected with or recovered from COVID-19 (not recorded which).

The gene calls are TRBV2 and TRBJ2-5; D remains ambiguous. Deletions cut 8 bases from V and 4 bases from J, with 5 bases between. The germline V gene encodes CDR1 SNHLY and CDR2 FYNNEI. This CDR3 contains 10 residues. The CDR3 reads CASLRETQYF. CDR3 nucleotide sequence: TGTGCCAGCCTCCGAGAGACCCAGTACTTC.

V and J are TRBV9 and TRBJ1-2, with 9 bases lining up with TRBD1. Germline CDR1 is SGDLS and CDR2 is YYNGEE. The CDR3 sequence is 15 residues long. Losses at the gene ends were 3 bases for V and 0 bases for J; bases not matched to a gene: 3. The CDR3 nucleotides are TGTGCCAGCAGCGCAGGACAGGGGACTAACTATGGCTACACCTTC. Its translation: CASSAGQGTNYGYTF.

The gene calls are TRBV28 and TRBJ1-5, with D unresolved. The CDR3 spans 16 residues. Germline V gene data show CDR1 as MDHEN and CDR2 as SYDVKM. The V end lost 2 bases, the J end lost 2 bases, and 13 bases lay between the germline ends. The CDR3 DNA reads as TGTGCCAGCAGTTTAACGCTCCCGGCGGGCAATCAGCCCCAGCATTTT. As protein: CASSLTLPAGNQPQHF.

The gene calls are TRBV7-6 and TRBJ2-7; the match to TRBD2 covers 10 bases. Germline CDR1 reads SGHVS; CDR2 reads FNYEAQ. Trimming at V came to 1 base and at J to 4 bases, leaving 7 bases not matched to a gene. The CDR3 is 16 amino acids. The CDR3 bases are TGTGCCAGCAGCTTAGTGGGGGCTAGCGGGAGTTACGAGCAGTACTTC. Its translation: CASSLVGASGSYEQYF.

The chain employs TRBV29-1 and TRBJ1-1; possibly TRBD1 for D (5 bases). The CDR3 is 11 amino acids. Per germline, CDR1 SQVTM and CDR2 ANQGSEA. The V and J ends lost 7 bases and 4 bases respectively, with 10 bases between them. Written as DNA, the CDR3 is TGCAGCGCGGGGACTAGCACTGAAGCTTTCTTT. It codes for CSAGTSTEAFF.

The chain carries TRBV4-1 and TRBJ2-7, with 7 nucleotides matching TRBD1. The V and J ends lost 0 bases and 1 base, in that order; junction bases with no gene match: 12. The CDR3 covers 18 residues. CDR1 and CDR2 (germline): MGHRA, YSYEKL. CDR3 sequence: CASSQEKSVGTESYEQYF. The CDR3 DNA reads TGCGCCAGCAGCCAAGAAAAGTCTGTGGGGACAGAGTCCTACGAGCAGTACTTC.

This clone was seen more than once but under ten times. The genes are TRBV2 and TRBJ2-1; maybe TRBD2 (5 bases). Germline-derived CDR1 and CDR2 are SNHLY and FYNNEI. V was cut by 6 bases and J by 0 bases, with 15 bases left in between. The CDR3 loop spans 16 amino acids. The CDR3 DNA reads as TGTGCCAGCAGCCTATCGAGGGCTAGCTCCTACAATGAGCAGTTCTTC. It specifies CASSLSRASSYNEQFF.

The chain employs TRBV29-1 and TRBJ2-1, with 11 nucleotides matching TRBD2. Trimming cost V 4 bases and J 10 bases; bases outside gene matches: 12. The CDR3 is 15 amino acids. Germline V gene data show CDR1 as SQVTM and CDR2 as ANQGSEA. CDR3 region: CSVGTLAGALGEQFF. For the CDR3, the DNA is TGCAGCGTTGGAACACTAGCGGGAGCCTTGGGAGAGCAGTTCTTC.

V is TRBV7-2 and J is TRBJ2-1, with D possibly being TRBD2 (5 bases). The CDR3 runs 15 residues. V was pared by 4 bases and J by 4 bases, with 14 bases between. The germline V gene has CDR1 SGHTA and CDR2 FQGNSA. CDR3 protein: CASSWTFGSYNEQFF. The CDR3, as DNA: TGTGCCAGCAGCTGGACTTTCGGGTCTTACAATGAGCAGTTCTTC.

The V call is TRBV19, the J call TRBJ1-5; 10 nucleotides match TRBD1. Germline V gene sequence: CDR1 LNHDA, CDR2 SQIVND (reference sequence). The ends lost 5 bases at V and 6 bases at J; junction bases unmatched: 10. There are 16 residues in the CDR3. CDR3 sequence reads: CASSGLFRDRGQPQHF. The CDR3 nucleotides read TGTGCCAGTAGTGGGCTGTTCAGGGACAGGGGTCAGCCCCAGCATTTT.

V and J are TRBV27 and TRBJ2-7; D may be TRBD2 (5 bases). The CDR3 totals 13 residues. V gave up 2 bases and J gave up 2 bases, with 7 bases separating them. Per the germline V gene, CDR1 is MNHEY and CDR2 is SMNVEV (reference sequence). CDR3 amino acids: CASSLTAAYEQYF. CDR3 DNA: TGTGCCAGCAGTTTAACAGCGGCCTACGAGCAGTACTTC.

The chain is built from TRBV5-5 and TRBJ1-1; 8 nucleotides agree with TRBD1. Per the germline V gene, CDR1 is SGHKS and CDR2 is YYEKEE (reference sequence). J lost 4 bases, V lost 3 bases, and 11 bases had no gene match. CDR3 length equals 16 residues. Written as DNA, the CDR3 is TGTGCCAGCAGCTCCCCCAGGGGGCAGGGTTCCACTGAAGCTTTCTTT. Protein sequence: CASSSPRGQGSTEAFF.

This clone occurred a few times. The chain joins TRBV6-4 to TRBJ2-7; the D gene is possibly TRBD2 (5 bases). Trimming removed 4 bases from V and 6 bases from J, with 19 bases in between. Germline V gene lookup returns CDR1 MRHNA and CDR2 SNTAGT. The length of the CDR3 is 15 residues. CDR3 DNA sequence: TGTGCCAGCAGTGTCGACGCGGGCCCGATCGCCGAGCAGTACTTC. This encodes CASSVDAGPIAEQYF.

The chain combines TRBV6-6 with TRBJ1-3; the match to TRBD1 covers 8 bases. Germline-derived CDR1 and CDR2 are MNHNY and SVGAGI (reference sequence). This CDR3 comprises 15 residues. After removal of 6 bases from V and 4 bases from J, the junction contained 8 bases not matched to a gene. This CDR3 is CASSPSRGLGNTIYF. The DNA for the CDR3 is TGTGCCAGCAGCCCCTCCAGGGGGCTAGGAAACACCATATATTTT.

This chain joins TRBV7-9 and TRBJ2-5, with 12 bases fitting TRBD1. Germline lookup yields CDR1 SEHNR and CDR2 FQNEAQ (reference sequence). V was pared by 5 bases and J by 4 bases, with 11 bases of the junction left unmatched. The CDR3 extends over 17 amino acids. The CDR3 loop is CASSIQRGQGARETQYF. CDR3 DNA sequence: TGTGCCAGCAGCATACAGAGGGGACAGGGGGCTAGAGAGACCCAGTACTTC.